This T cell receptor beta chain is from a study of T cell responses to AZD1222 COVID-19 vaccine. Overall study results and limits: Vaccination with two AZD1222 doses was followed by a rise in Spike-specific TCR breadth and depth.

About this clone: Its target is unknown.

The data were produced by immunoSEQ multiplex PCR, yet TCRdb's version contains in-frame clones alone and is incomplete. In the table there are more than 150,000 clones, about 94% of which are singletons. This TCR was sampled from an adult in good health. The sequencing here drew on peripheral blood, taken on day 0 of AZD1222 vaccination.

The CDR3 reads CASWGVVREETQYF. CDR3 bases: TGTGCCAGCTGGGGGGTTGTAAGGGAAGAAACGCAGTATTTT. V and J are TRBV28 and TRBJ2-3, with a possible D match to TRBD2 (6 bases). Deletions cut 8 bases from V and 9 bases from J, with 21 bases between. Germline V CDR1 and CDR2: MDHEN, SYDVKM. This CDR3 region has 14 residues.